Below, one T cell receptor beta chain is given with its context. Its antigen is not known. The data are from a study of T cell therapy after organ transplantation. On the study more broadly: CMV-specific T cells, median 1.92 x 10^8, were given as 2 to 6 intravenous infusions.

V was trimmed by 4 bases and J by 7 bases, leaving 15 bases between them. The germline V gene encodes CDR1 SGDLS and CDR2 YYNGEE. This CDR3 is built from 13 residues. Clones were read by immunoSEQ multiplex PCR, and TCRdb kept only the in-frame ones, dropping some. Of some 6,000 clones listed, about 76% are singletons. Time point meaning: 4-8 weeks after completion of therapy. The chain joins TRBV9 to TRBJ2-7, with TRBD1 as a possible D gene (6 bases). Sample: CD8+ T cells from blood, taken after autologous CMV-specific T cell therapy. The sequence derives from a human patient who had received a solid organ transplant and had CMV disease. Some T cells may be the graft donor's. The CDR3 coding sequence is TGTGCCAGCAGCTGGGACACCGCGTTGGAGCAGTACTTC. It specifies CASSWDTALEQYF.